This is a list of T cell receptor beta chains from one sample in a study of T-cell reconstitution after alpha-beta-depleted transplantation in children. Using its own MiXCR run on the PCR reads, TCRdb lists one record per CDR3 protein. This sample has 450,000 to 600,000 distinct CDR3 sequences, with 15% to 20% found just once. This specimen was PBMCs from the stem cell graft donor, taken from the stem cell graft. These TCRs come from a human donor who donated a stem cell graft to a child with acute lymphoblastic leukemia. Each CDR3 is given with its conserved first and last residue. The D gene is left open where the match is weak. The size field is filled for only some rows; it gives once, few, many or a size class.

j_call d_call v_call cdr3_length clone_size cdr3_aa cdr3_nt
TRBJ2-7 . TRBV10-3 12 few CAISDSRNEQYF TGTGCCATCAGTGATAGTCGGAATGAGCAGTACTTC
TRBJ2-7 TRBD1 TRBV4-1 16 few CASSHWGTGTLYEQYF TGCGCCAGCAGCCATTGGGGGACAGGGACCCTCTACGAGCAGTACTTC
TRBJ1-1 . TRBV7-2 16 few CASSLGRGGAMAEAFF TGTGCCAGCAGCTTGGGGCGGGGGGGCGCGATGGCTGAAGCTTTCTTT
TRBJ1-5 . TRBV12-3/TRBV12-4 13 . CASSYQGKTAQHF TGTGCCAGCAGTTACCAGGGTAAGACTGCACAGCATTTT
TRBJ2-7 . TRBV12-3/TRBV12-4 11 few CASGNRYEQYF TGTGCCAGCGGCAATCGCTACGAGCAGTACTTC
TRBJ2-5 TRBD1 TRBV5-6 15 few CASSWTGGHGETQYF TGTGCCAGCAGCTGGACAGGGGGGCACGGGGAGACCCAGTACTTC
TRBJ2-3 . TRBV30 15 . CAWRGGYFGSDTQYF TGTGCCTGGAGAGGAGGGTATTTTGGTTCGGATACGCAGTATTTT
TRBJ2-1 . TRBV9 15 . CASSVERGDYNEQFF TGTGCCAGCAGCGTAGAGAGGGGGGATTACAATGAGCAGTTCTTC
TRBJ2-7 TRBD1 TRBV7-8 14 . CASSPDRGAYEQYF TGTGCCAGCAGCCCAGACAGGGGCGCCTACGAGCAGTACTTC
TRBJ2-5 . TRBV7-3 15 few CASSLARGGQETQYF TGTGCCAGCAGCTTGGCCAGAGGGGGGCAAGAGACCCAGTACTTC
TRBJ1-1 . TRBV18 14 . CASSLGIMNTEAFF TGTGCCAGCTCACTAGGGATCATGAACACTGAAGCTTTCTTT
TRBJ1-1 . TRBV12-3/TRBV12-4 18 few CASSSTRPQQGWSTEAFF TGTGCCAGCAGTTCAACAAGACCCCAACAGGGATGGAGCACTGAAGCTTTCTTT
TRBJ2-3 TRBD1 TRBV5-1 13 . CASGTGSTEMQYF TGCGCCAGCGGGACAGGGAGCACAGAGATGCAGTATTTT
TRBJ2-3 TRBD2 TRBV25-1 17 . CASSAGTSGLGTDTQYF TGTGCCAGCAGTGCCGGGACTAGCGGGCTAGGCACAGATACGCAGTATTTT
TRBJ2-1 . TRBV4-1 17 few CASSQGGWASVANEQFF TGCGCCAGCAGCCAAGGGGGCTGGGCTAGCGTGGCGAATGAGCAGTTCTTC
TRBJ2-5 . TRBV6-2/TRBV6-3 13 . CASSYDGQETQYF TGTGCCAGCAGTTACGATGGTCAAGAGACCCAGTACTTC
TRBJ2-7 . TRBV7-9 13 . CASSLTLNYEQYF TGTGCCAGCAGCTTAACCCTAAACTACGAGCAGTACTTC
TRBJ1-1 . TRBV29-1 13 . CSLRDGRGTEAFF TGCAGCCTCCGGGACGGGAGGGGCACTGAAGCTTTCTTT
TRBJ2-3 TRBD2 TRBV29-1 17 . CSVEGLAGGPGTDTQYF TGCAGCGTCGAAGGACTAGCGGGAGGGCCGGGAACAGATACGCAGTATTTT
TRBJ1-2 . TRBV20-1 14 . CSAPKGHINYGYTF TGCAGTGCTCCCAAGGGGCACATTAACTATGGCTACACCTTC
TRBJ1-5 . TRBV5-1 12 few CASSLAPQPQHF TGCGCCAGCAGCTTGGCCCCTCAGCCCCAGCATTTT
TRBJ2-7 . TRBV5-1 14 few CASSNFGVSYEQYF TGCGCCAGCAGTAACTTTGGGGTGTCCTACGAGCAGTACTTC
TRBJ2-3 TRBD2 TRBV27 14 many CASSPGLATDTQYF TGTGCCAGCAGTCCGGGACTAGCCACAGATACGCAGTATTTT
TRBJ2-3 TRBD2 TRBV20-1 17 many CSASPGLAGGNTDTQYF TGCAGTGCTTCCCCGGGACTAGCGGGAGGGAACACAGATACGCAGTATTTT
TRBJ2-2 TRBD2 TRBV7-3 15 few CASSLEAGFRGELFF TGTGCCAGCAGCTTAGAAGCGGGATTCAGGGGGGAGCTGTTTTTT
TRBJ1-1 TRBD1 TRBV6-1 14 few CASRKGQENTEAFF TGTGCCAGCAGGAAGGGACAGGAGAACACTGAAGCTTTCTTT
TRBJ2-3 TRBD1 TRBV7-9 16 . CASSPWGQGSTDTQYF TGTGCCAGCAGCCCCTGGGGACAGGGAAGCACAGATACGCAGTATTTT
TRBJ2-1 TRBD2 TRBV12-3/TRBV12-4 14 few CASSLGHGGNEQFF TGTGCCAGCAGTCTCGGACACGGGGGGAATGAGCAGTTCTTC
TRBJ2-3 . TRBV29-1 13 . CSVVWGSTDTQYF TGCAGCGTCGTCTGGGGTAGCACAGATACGCAGTATTTT
TRBJ1-3 . TRBV9 16 few CASSPREGQSGNTIYF TGTGCCAGCAGCCCACGTGAGGGGCAGAGTGGAAACACCATATATTTT
TRBJ1-2 . TRBV18 14 . CASSPTTRNYGYTF TGTGCCAGCTCGCCGACCACCAGGAACTATGGCTACACCTTC
TRBJ1-5 . TRBV19 13 few CASSILTGGTQHF TGTGCCAGTAGTATATTGACAGGCGGGACCCAGCATTTT
TRBJ2-5 . TRBV20-1 13 . CSASGLLRWTQYF TGCAGTGCTAGTGGGCTTCTGAGATGGACCCAGTACTTC
TRBJ2-1 . TRBV9 17 few CASSVVRGPPASNEQFF TGTGCCAGCAGCGTAGTTCGAGGGCCTCCGGCCTCCAATGAGCAGTTCTTC
TRBJ2-1 TRBD2 TRBV25-1 16 few CASSDPTSGTYNEQFF TGTGCCAGCAGTGACCCGACTAGCGGGACTTACAATGAGCAGTTCTTC
TRBJ1-2 . TRBV5-8 15 few CASSLRGVKNNGYTF TGTGCCAGCAGCTTACGGGGGGTAAAGAATAATGGCTACACCTTC
TRBJ2-7 . TRBV12-3/TRBV12-4 14 many CASRPGTVTYEQYF TGTGCCAGCAGGCCCGGGACGGTTACCTACGAGCAGTACTTC
TRBJ2-3 TRBD1 TRBV3-1 14 few CASRDRGRADTQYF TGTGCCAGCAGGGACAGGGGTAGAGCAGATACGCAGTATTTT
TRBJ2-4 . TRBV5-4 16 . CASSGVLQGLGNIQYF TGTGCCAGCAGCGGGGTCCTACAGGGCCTGGGTAACATTCAGTACTTC
TRBJ1-2 . TRBV27 15 many CASSFAAGIRYGYTF TGTGCCAGCAGTTTTGCGGCAGGGATCCGCTATGGCTACACCTTC
TRBJ1-5 TRBD1 TRBV7-2 22 few CASIIKDSPWHRGQGSNQPQHF TGTGCCAGCATAATAAAGGACAGCCCTTGGCATAGGGGGCAAGGAAGCAATCAGCCCCAGCATTTT
TRBJ2-7 . TRBV27 14 many CASSLSNPTGEQYF TGTGCCAGCAGTTTATCGAACCCGACTGGGGAGCAGTACTTC
TRBJ2-6 . TRBV9 16 . CASSVAGPSGANVLTF TGTGCCAGCAGCGTGGCAGGCCCATCTGGGGCCAACGTCCTGACTTTC
TRBJ1-2 . TRBV9 15 few CASSVGRIANYGYTF TGTGCCAGCAGCGTAGGCAGGATAGCTAACTATGGCTACACCTTC
TRBJ2-2 . TRBV4-1 13 few CASSQVVAGELFF TGCGCCAGCAGCCAAGTGGTGGCCGGGGAGCTGTTTTTT
TRBJ1-5 . TRBV7-6 15 . CASSLDLDSNQPQHF TGTGCCAGCAGCTTAGACCTGGATAGCAATCAGCCCCAGCATTTT
TRBJ1-1 . TRBV5-1 14 few CASSSHTLNTEAFF TGCGCCAGCAGCTCACACACTTTAAACACTGAAGCTTTCTTT
TRBJ1-1 . TRBV7-9 15 few CASREDVSMNTEAFF TGTGCCAGCAGGGAGGACGTTTCCATGAACACTGAAGCTTTCTTT
TRBJ2-1 . TRBV28 14 few CASSPPGLSNEQFF TGTGCCAGCAGTCCCCCTGGACTCTCCAATGAGCAGTTCTTC
TRBJ2-2 . TRBV14 16 few CASSQDIAVWPGELFF TGTGCCAGCAGCCAAGATATAGCAGTATGGCCCGGGGAGCTGTTTTTT
TRBJ2-1 TRBD2 TRBV5-8 15 . CASSQGLGSYNEQFF TGTGCCAGCAGCCAGGGACTAGGCTCCTACAATGAGCAGTTCTTC
TRBJ1-1 . TRBV12-3/TRBV12-4 12 . CASSFGATEAFF TGTGCCAGCAGTTTCGGGGCCACTGAAGCTTTCTTT
TRBJ2-1 TRBD2 TRBV2 15 . CASRAPGTSLSEQFF TGTGCCAGCAGAGCTCCCGGGACTAGTTTATCTGAGCAGTTCTTC
TRBJ2-3 TRBD2 TRBV6-1 21 few CASSEKLAGRWEPYRTDTQYF TGTGCCAGCAGTGAAAAACTAGCGGGGAGATGGGAACCCTACCGCACAGATACGCAGTATTTT
TRBJ1-5 . TRBV12-3/TRBV12-4 14 few CASNKGEDNQPQHF TGTGCCAGCAATAAGGGGGAAGACAATCAGCCCCAGCATTTT
TRBJ2-2 . TRBV18 12 few CASSRYTGELFF TGTGCCAGCTCACGGTACACCGGGGAGCTGTTTTTT
TRBJ2-7 . TRBV9 15 . CASSVGRLFSYEQYF TGTGCCAGCAGCGTAGGCAGGTTGTTTTCCTACGAGCAGTACTTC